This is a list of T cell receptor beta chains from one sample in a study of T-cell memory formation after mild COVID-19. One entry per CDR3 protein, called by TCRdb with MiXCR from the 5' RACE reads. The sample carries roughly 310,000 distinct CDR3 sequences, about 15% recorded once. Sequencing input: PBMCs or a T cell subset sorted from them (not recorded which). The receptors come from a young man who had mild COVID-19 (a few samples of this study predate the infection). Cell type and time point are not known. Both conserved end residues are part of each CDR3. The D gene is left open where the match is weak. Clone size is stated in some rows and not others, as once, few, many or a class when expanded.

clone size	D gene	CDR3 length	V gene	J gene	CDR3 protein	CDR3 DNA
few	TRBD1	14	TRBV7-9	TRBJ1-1	CASPTGQGDTEAFF	TGTGCCAGCCCAACGGGACAGGGCGACACTGAAGCTTTCTTT
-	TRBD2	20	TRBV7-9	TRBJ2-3	CASSSPPGLAGGKGTDTQYF	TGTGCCAGCAGCTCGCCCCCGGGACTAGCGGGGGGGAAGGGCACAGATACGCAGTATTTT
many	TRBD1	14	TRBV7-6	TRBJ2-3	CASSSGTGTDTQYF	TGTGCCAGCAGCTCGGGGACAGGGACAGATACGCAGTATTTT
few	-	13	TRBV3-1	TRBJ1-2	CASSERQANGYTF	TGTGCCAGCAGCGAGAGACAGGCTAATGGCTACACCTTC
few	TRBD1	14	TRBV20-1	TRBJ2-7	CSARDGTGGYEQYF	TGCAGTGCTAGAGATGGGACAGGGGGCTACGAGCAGTACTTC
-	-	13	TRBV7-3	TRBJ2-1	CASQRQGRHEQFF	TGTGCCAGCCAGCGGCAGGGTCGGCATGAGCAGTTCTTC
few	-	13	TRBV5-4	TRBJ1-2	CASSLVMGGGYTF	TGTGCCAGCAGCTTGGTGATGGGGGGAGGCTACACCTTC
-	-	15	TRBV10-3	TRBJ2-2	CAINEKGANTGELFF	TGTGCCATCAATGAGAAGGGGGCGAACACCGGGGAGCTGTTTTTT
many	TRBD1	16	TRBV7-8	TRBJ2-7	CASSLDGQGATYEQYF	TGTGCCAGCAGCTTAGATGGGCAGGGGGCCACCTACGAGCAGTACTTC
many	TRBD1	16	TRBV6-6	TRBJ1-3	CASSYMQGATGNTIYF	TGTGCCAGCAGTTACATGCAGGGGGCGACTGGAAACACCATATATTTT
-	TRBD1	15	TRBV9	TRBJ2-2	CASSKWTGRNGELFF	TGTGCCAGCAGCAAATGGACAGGGAGAAACGGGGAGCTGTTTTTT
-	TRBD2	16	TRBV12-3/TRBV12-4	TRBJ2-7	CASSLGAGVSSYEQYF	TGTGCCAGCAGTTTAGGAGCGGGGGTCTCCTCCTACGAGCAGTACTTC
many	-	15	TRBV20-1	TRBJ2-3	CSARDRPRGTDTQYF	TGCAGTGCTAGAGATCGTCCTCGGGGCACAGATACGCAGTATTTT
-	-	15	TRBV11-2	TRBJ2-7	CASSLAGRGVYEQYF	TGTGCCAGCAGCTTAGCTGGCCGGGGAGTTTACGAGCAGTACTTC
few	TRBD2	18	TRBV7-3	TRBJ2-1	CASSFEESGGTSYNEQFF	TGTGCCAGCAGCTTCGAGGAGAGCGGGGGGACCTCCTACAATGAGCAGTTCTTC
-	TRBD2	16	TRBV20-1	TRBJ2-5	CSAPWTSGGLQETQYF	TGCAGTGCTCCTTGGACTAGCGGGGGCCTCCAAGAGACCCAGTACTTC
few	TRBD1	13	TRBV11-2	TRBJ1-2	CASSAGQGLGYTF	TGTGCCAGCAGCGCCGGACAGGGTTTAGGCTACACCTTC
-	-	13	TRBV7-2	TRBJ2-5	CASSAGPTETQYF	TGTGCCAGCAGCGCAGGACCGACCGAGACCCAGTACTTC
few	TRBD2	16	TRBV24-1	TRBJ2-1	CATSDFSGGSYNEQFF	TGTGCCACCAGTGATTTTAGCGGGGGGTCTTACAATGAGCAGTTCTTC
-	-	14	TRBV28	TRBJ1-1	CASTFRRMNTEAFF	TGTGCCAGCACCTTCCGTAGGATGAACACTGAAGCTTTCTTT
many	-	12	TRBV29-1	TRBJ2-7	CSVEDYYYEQYF	TGCAGCGTTGAGGACTATTACTACGAGCAGTACTTC
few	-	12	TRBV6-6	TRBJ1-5	CASTASYQPQHF	TGTGCCAGCACCGCCAGTTATCAGCCCCAGCATTTT
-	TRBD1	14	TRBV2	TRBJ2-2	CASSRTGAAGELFF	TGTGCCAGCAGCAGGACAGGGGCGGCCGGGGAGCTGTTTTTT
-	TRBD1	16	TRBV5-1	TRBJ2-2	CASSSDRVDVTGELFF	TGCGCCAGCAGTTCCGACAGGGTAGATGTCACCGGGGAGCTGTTTTTT